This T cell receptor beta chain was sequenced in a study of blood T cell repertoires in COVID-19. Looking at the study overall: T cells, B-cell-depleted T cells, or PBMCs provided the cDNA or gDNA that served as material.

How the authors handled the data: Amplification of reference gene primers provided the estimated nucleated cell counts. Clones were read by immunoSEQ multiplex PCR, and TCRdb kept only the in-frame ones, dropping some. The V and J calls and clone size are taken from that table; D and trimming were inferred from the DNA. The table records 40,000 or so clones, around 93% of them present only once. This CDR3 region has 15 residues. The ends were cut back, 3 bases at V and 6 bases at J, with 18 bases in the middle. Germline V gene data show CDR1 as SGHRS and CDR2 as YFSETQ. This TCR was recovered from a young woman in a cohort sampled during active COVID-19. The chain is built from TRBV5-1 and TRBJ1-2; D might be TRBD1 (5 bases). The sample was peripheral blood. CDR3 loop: CASSWDSRGRDGYTF. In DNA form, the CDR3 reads TGCGCCAGCAGCTGGGACTCAAGGGGCCGGGATGGCTACACCTTC.